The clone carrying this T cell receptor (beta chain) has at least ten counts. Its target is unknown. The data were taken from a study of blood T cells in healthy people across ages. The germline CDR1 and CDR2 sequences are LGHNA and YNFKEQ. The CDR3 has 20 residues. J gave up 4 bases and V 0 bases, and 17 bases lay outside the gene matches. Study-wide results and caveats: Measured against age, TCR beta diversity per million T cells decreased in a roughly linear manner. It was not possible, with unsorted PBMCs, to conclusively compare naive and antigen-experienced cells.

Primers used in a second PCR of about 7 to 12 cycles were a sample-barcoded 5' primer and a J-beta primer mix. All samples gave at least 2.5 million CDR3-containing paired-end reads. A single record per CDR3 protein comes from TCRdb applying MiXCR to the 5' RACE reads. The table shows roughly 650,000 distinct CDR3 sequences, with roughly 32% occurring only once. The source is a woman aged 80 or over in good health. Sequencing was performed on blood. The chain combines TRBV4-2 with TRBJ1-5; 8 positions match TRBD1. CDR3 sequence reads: CASSQDLSSGQGLLNQPQHF. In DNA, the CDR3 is TGTGCCAGCAGCCAAGATCTTAGTTCTGGACAGGGCCTGCTGAATCAGCCCCAGCATTTT.